The next 16 T cell receptor beta chains were all read from a single sample in a study of beta chain features in type 1 diabetes. Study-level points and caveats: Type 1 diabetes patients showed a moderate but significant shortening of TCRB CDR3s in all four CD4+ subsets.

Their specific antigens are unknown. Reverse transcription of all isolated RNA meant that expressed TCRB transcripts were sequenced. Sequencing used immunoSEQ multiplex PCR; TCRdb keeps in-frame clones, though not all of them. The table shows approximately 270,000 clones, with 14% occurring only once. The sample comprised naive CD4+ T cells from blood. These receptors originate from a man between 25 and 39 years old with type 1 diabetes.

CDR3 sequence (DNA): TGTGCCAGCAGCCCGGACATAGGCACAGATACGCAGTATTTT. Residues: CASSPDIGTDTQYF. The rearrangement links TRBV5-4 to TRBJ2-3; tentatively, D is TRBD1 (5 bases). V lost 4 bases and J 1 base, leaving 10 bases between the germline ends. The germline gives CDR1 SGHNT, CDR2 YYREEE (reference sequence). The CDR3 length is 14 residues.

This clone was picked up a small number of times. The chain links TRBV6-1 to TRBJ2-5; 7 nucleotides match TRBD2. V dropped 5 bases and J dropped 2; count of bases not matched to a gene: 8. CDR3 length: 15 residues. Per the germline V gene, CDR1 is MNHNS and CDR2 is SASEGT. CDR3 sequence (DNA): TGTGCCAGCAGTCTCCAGGGACTAAATCAAGAGACCCAGTACTTC. Translating it yields CASSLQGLNQETQYF.

This CDR3 is CASSQSRSGNQPQHF. CDR3 in DNA: TGTGCCAGTAGTCAGTCGAGATCGGGAAACCAGCCCCAGCATTTT. The chain carries TRBV19 and TRBJ1-5; D not certain. Trimming took off 5 bases at V and 7 bases at J, with 18 bases between the two ends. Germline V gene sequence: CDR1 LNHDA, CDR2 SQIVND (reference sequence). The CDR3 is 15 amino acids. The full variable domain, its missing parts supplied by reference TRBV19 and TRBJ1-5, is DGGITQSPKYLFRKEGQNVTLSCEQNLNHDAMYWYRQDPGQGLRLIYYSQIVNDFQKGDIAEGYSVSREKKESFPLTVTSAQKNPTAFYLCASSQSRSGNQPQHFGDGTRLSIL.

This clone turned up a few times. V usage is TRBV5-1 and J usage is TRBJ2-7; 7 bases are a match to TRBD1. CDR1 and CDR2 (germline): SGHRS, YFSETQ. After removal of 4 bases from V and 0 bases from J, the junction contained 7 bases not matched to a gene. This CDR3 region has 15 residues. This CDR3 reads CASSPGQRSSYEQYF. CDR3 sequence (DNA): TGCGCCAGCAGCCCGGGACAGCGGAGCTCCTACGAGCAGTACTTC.

There are a few counts of this clone. V gene TRBV7-9 combines with J gene TRBJ2-3; D uncertain. The CDR3 extends over 13 amino acids. Germline V gene data show CDR1 as SEHNR and CDR2 as FQNEAQ (reference sequence). V lost 5 bases, J lost 6 bases, and 12 bases lay in between. The CDR3 nucleotides are TGTGCCAGCAGCCCACGCTCGAGGGATACGCAGTATTTT. Amino acids: CASSPRSRDTQYF.

A few counts support this clone. Mismatch with germline at one junction end may stem from a read error. The V call is TRBV30, the J call TRBJ2-7; D is possibly TRBD1 (6 bases). This CDR3 is 14 amino acids long. Germline CDR1 and CDR2: GTSNPN and SVGIG (reference sequence). The DNA for the CDR3 is TGTGCCTGGAAAACCTCCGGGACACAGACGGGTTGTAGGTTC. Protein: CAWKTSGTQTGCRF.

The J gene is TRBJ2-1, the V gene TRBV11-3, with a tentative D call TRBD1 (5 bases). The CDR3 is 15 amino acids. Trimming shortened V by 4 bases and J by 0 bases, and 10 bases separated the two germline ends. Germline CDR1 SGHNT, CDR2 YENEEA. The DNA of the CDR3 is TGTGCCAGCAGCTGGGGCGAGAGCTCCTACAATGAGCAGTTCTTC. This encodes CASSWGESSYNEQFF.

The chain employs TRBV9 and TRBJ2-3, with D perhaps matching TRBD2 (6 bases). CDR1 is SGDLS, CDR2 YYNGEE, per germline. The ends were cut back, 4 bases at V and 0 bases at J, with 12 bases in the middle. The CDR3 loop spans 15 amino acids. The CDR3 sequence is CASSFRGTSTDTQYF. CDR3 DNA sequence: TGTGCCAGCAGCTTTCGGGGGACCAGCACAGATACGCAGTATTTT.

Only a few counts were recorded for this clone. This chain connects TRBV4-2 to TRBJ2-7; perhaps TRBD1 as D (5 bases). This CDR3 spans 13 amino acids. V lost 6 bases, J lost 0 bases, and 9 bases lay in between. CDR1 is LGHNA, CDR2 YNFKEQ, per germline. The CDR3 here is CASRQGSSYEQYF. The CDR3 DNA reads TGTGCCAGCAGGCAGGGAAGCTCCTACGAGCAGTACTTC.

The rearrangement links TRBV5-1 to TRBJ2-3; perhaps TRBD1 as D (5 bases). Germline values: CDR1 SGHRS, CDR2 YFSETQ. Trimming removed 0 bases from V and 1 base from J, with 6 bases in between. This CDR3 has 14 amino acids. CDR3 nucleotide sequence: TGCGCCAGCAGCTTGGAAGGGGGCACAGATACGCAGTATTTT. Its translation: CASSLEGGTDTQYF.

In its sample, this clone was seen a few times. This chain uses TRBV5-6 with TRBJ1-1; D not certain. Trimming left V 6 bases short and J 1 base short, with 10 bases between. Germline V gene lookup returns CDR1 SGHDT and CDR2 YYEEEE. This CDR3 has 13 residues. The CDR3 coding sequence is TGTGCCAGCACCCTCTATCGGAACACTGAAGCTTTCTTT. This gives the protein CASTLYRNTEAFF.

This clone occurred a few times. V gene TRBV7-3 combines with J gene TRBJ2-3, with 9 bases lining up with TRBD1. Germline V gene sequence: CDR1 SGHTA, CDR2 FQGTGA. J lost 4 bases, V lost 5 bases, and 4 bases had no gene match. This CDR3 region has 14 residues. CDR3 DNA: TGTGCCAGCAGCACCAGACAGGGGGCAGATACGCAGTATTTT. Protein sequence: CASSTRQGADTQYF. The full variable domain, its missing parts supplied by reference TRBV7-3 and TRBJ2-3, is GAGVSQTPSNKVTEKGKYVELRCDPISGHTALYWYRQSLGQGPEFLIYFQGTGAADDSGLPNDRFFAVRPEGSVSTLKIQRTERGDSAVYLCASSTRQGADTQYFGPGTRLTVL.

Turning to this clone: In the same sample, other DNA sequences code for this CDR3. This sequence joins TRBV5-1 and TRBJ1-1; D may be TRBD1 (5 bases). The CDR3 loop spans 15 amino acids. V gave up 0 bases and J gave up 0 bases, with 9 bases separating them. Germline V CDR1 and CDR2: SGHRS, YFSETQ. This CDR3 reads CASSLAGGMNTEAFF. The CDR3 nucleotides read TGCGCCAGCAGCTTGGCCGGGGGGATGAACACTGAAGCTTTCTTT.

This clone was seen a handful of times. The rearrangement links TRBV9 to TRBJ1-5, with 8 bases matching TRBD1. This CDR3 has 16 residues. Germline-derived CDR1 and CDR2 are SGDLS and YYNGEE. Trimming took 0 bases from V and 7 from J; bases not matched to a gene: 9. In DNA, the CDR3 is TGTGCCAGCAGCGTAGGCCCGGACAGGGCGGGACAGCCCCAGCATTTT. Translated: CASSVGPDRAGQPQHF.

This clone was picked up a small number of times. The chain couples TRBV7-2 to TRBJ2-3; D gene unclear. V was clipped by 1 base and J by 3 bases, with 8 bases between them. CDR1 and CDR2 (germline): SGHTA, FQGNSA. The CDR3 loop spans 14 amino acids. CDR3 in DNA: TGTGCCAGCAGCTTAGATCCCCAGACAGATACGCAGTATTTT. Translation: CASSLDPQTDTQYF.

This clone was counted ten times or more. The chain combines TRBV29-1 with TRBJ2-3, with D unclear. V lost 6 bases and J 5 bases, leaving 6 bases between the germline ends. CDR3 length equals 10 residues. Per the germline V gene, CDR1 is SQVTM and CDR2 is ANQGSEA. CDR3 residues: CSVPLDTQYF. The DNA for the CDR3 is TGCAGCGTCCCTCTAGATACGCAGTATTTT.